Presented here are 27 T cell receptor beta chains from one specimen sequenced in a study of T cell changes during pregnancy in multiple sclerosis (dated by TCRdb to about 2019). Library prep was done by the immunoSEQ multiplex PCR assay. TCRdb took this table from immuneACCESS and kept in-frame rearrangements with V and J called. Such tables lack part of the clones; where checked against another copy, unresolved V genes explain under half of the gap, and the rest is unexplained. This sample gives under 20,000 clones in total; approximately 81% of them show up just once. Around a tenth of the sample comes from the top ten. The sequenced sample was CD8+ T cells from peripheral blood mononuclear cells, obtained after pregnancy. The origin of the receptors is a female donor with multiple sclerosis, enrolled in a pregnancy study.

This clone was recorded once. This chain connects TRBV28 to TRBJ2-7; TRBD2 matches 16 bases. Trimming cost V 9 bases and J 2 bases; bases outside gene matches: 10. Germline V gene lookup returns CDR1 MDHEN and CDR2 SYDVKM. This CDR3 has 17 amino acids. The CDR3 protein is CASEEGTSGRGPYEQYF. CDR3 DNA: TGTGCCAGTGAAGAAGGGACTAGCGGGAGGGGACCCTACGAGCAGTACTTC.

This clone was found once. This chain's CDR3 is CASSHTGEGNQPQHF. DNA for the CDR3: TGTGCCAGCAGTCATACAGGGGAGGGCAATCAGCCCCAGCATTTT. The chain joins TRBV2 to TRBJ1-5; 7 bases align to TRBD1. The CDR3 is 15 residues long. Trimming removed 5 bases from V and 2 bases from J; junction bases left unmatched: 6. Germline V lookup: CDR1 SNHLY, CDR2 FYNNEI.

This clone is medium-sized. The chain combines TRBV11-2 with TRBJ2-1; TRBD2 matches 10 bases. The germline V gene encodes CDR1 SGHAT and CDR2 FQNNGV. The trim removed 2 bases at V and 1 base at J, leaving 2 bases unmatched. The CDR3 contains 16 residues. CDR3 bases: TGTGCCAGCAGCTTATTAGCGGGGGGTTCCTACAATGAGCAGTTCTTC. The encoded protein is CASSLLAGGSYNEQFF.

A single count supports this clone. The J gene is TRBJ2-1, the V gene TRBV7-3, with TRBD2 matching over 8 bases. This CDR3 spans 19 amino acids. CDR1 is SGHTA and CDR2 is FQGTGA in the germline V gene. Trimming cost V 1 base and J 0 bases; bases outside gene matches: 11. For the CDR3, the DNA is TGTGCCAGCAGCTTAAGTTGGGGTAGCGGGGTGAGCTCCTACAATGAGCAGTTCTTC. Encoded protein: CASSLSWGSGVSSYNEQFF.

The chain uses TRBV13 and TRBJ2-1; D gene unclear. Trimming took off 2 bases at V and 8 bases at J, with 7 bases between the two ends. This CDR3 comprises 12 residues. Germline V gene sequence: CDR1 PRHDT, CDR2 FYEKMQ (reference sequence). The CDR3 loop is CASSLLEDEQFF. Written as DNA, the CDR3 is TGTGCCAGCAGCTTACTAGAGGATGAGCAGTTCTTC. The variable domain in full, completed from reference TRBV13 and TRBJ2-1, reads AAGVIQSPRHLIKEKRETATLKCYPIPRHDTVYWYQQGPGQDPQFLISFYEKMQSDKGSIPDRFSAQQFSDYHSELNMSSLELGDSALYFCASSLLEDEQFFGPGTRLTVL.

This chain joins TRBV6-6 and TRBJ2-3; D is undetermined. Germline V gene sequence: CDR1 MNHNY, CDR2 SVGAGI (reference sequence). V gave up 0 bases and J gave up 3 bases, with 4 bases separating them. The CDR3 sequence is 13 residues long. The CDR3 coding sequence is TGTGCCAGCAGTTACTCAGAGACAGATACGCAGTATTTT. Encoded protein: CASSYSETDTQYF.

This clone has only a few counts. The genes are TRBV6-4 and TRBJ2-1; the match to TRBD2 covers 9 bases. V dropped 0 bases and J dropped 6; count of bases not matched to a gene: 3. The V gene's germline CDR1 is MRHNA and CDR2 SNTAGT. This CDR3 has 15 residues. In DNA, the CDR3 is TGTGCCAGCAGTGACTCGGTAGCGGGAGTCAATGAGCAGTTCTTC. Encoded protein: CASSDSVAGVNEQFF.

V gene TRBV27 combines with J gene TRBJ1-2, with 7 positions matching TRBD1. The CDR3 spans 18 residues. Germline CDR1 MNHEY, CDR2 SMNVEV (reference sequence). V was pared by 4 bases and J by 3 bases, with 17 bases of the junction left unmatched. CDR3 DNA: TGTGCCAGCAGTTACTACGGAGCAGGGGGGATGACGTACTATGGCTACACCTTC. Its translation is CASSYYGAGGMTYYGYTF.

The chain recombines TRBV18 with TRBJ1-2; D is ambiguous. CDR1 is KGHSH, CDR2 LQKENI, per germline. This CDR3 spans 15 amino acids. The V end was cut by 2 bases, the J end by 5 bases, with 15 bases between. The CDR3 coding sequence is TGTGCCAGCTCACCATTACGGGGAGGCTCTTATGGCTACACCTTC. Translating it yields CASSPLRGGSYGYTF.

The gene calls are TRBV18 and TRBJ2-3, with 10 bases identical to TRBD1. CDR1 is KGHSH, CDR2 LQKENI, per germline. This CDR3 spans 14 amino acids. V lost 10 bases and J lost 3; bases outside the gene matches: 7. Written as DNA, the CDR3 is TGTGCCACCTTTGGACAGGGGGGTACAGATACGCAGTATTTT. Translated, it gives CATFGQGGTDTQYF.

V gene TRBV13 combines with J gene TRBJ2-7, with a weak D call TRBD2 (6 bases). Germline CDR1 is PRHDT and CDR2 is FYEKMQ (reference sequence). The length of the CDR3 is 14 residues. V was trimmed by 10 bases and J by 7 bases, leaving 23 bases between them. CDR3 residues: CATGDGNLAGEQYF. The CDR3 DNA sequence: TGTGCCACCGGGGACGGAAATCTGGCGGGGGAGCAGTACTTC.

The chain joins TRBV1 to TRBJ2-7; TRBD1, the table's D call, lacks a check against the DNA. TRBV1 is recorded as a pseudogene. CDR3 size: 16 residues. The CDR3 DNA reads as TGCACCAGCAGCCAAGTCGAAGGACAGGGGGCTCAGGAGCAGTACTTC. This codes for CTSSQVEGQGAQEQYF.

The gene calls are TRBV28 and TRBJ2-2, with 8 nucleotides matching TRBD2. The CDR3 is made up of 14 amino acids. Germline loops: CDR1 MDHEN, CDR2 SYDVKM. The J segment lost 2 bases and the V segment lost 6 bases, leaving 2 bases of the junction unmatched. In nucleotides, the CDR3 is TGTGCCAGCAGACTAGCGGATAACACCGGGGAGCTGTTTTTT. Translating it yields CASRLADNTGELFF.

This clone is classed as large. This chain joins TRBV11-2 and TRBJ1-2; D is undetermined. The V end lost 1 base, the J end lost 5 bases, and 8 bases lay between the germline ends. The CDR3 covers 13 residues. Germline V gene lookup returns CDR1 SGHAT and CDR2 FQNNGV. The CDR3 here is CASSLGGLYGYTF. CDR3 bases: TGTGCCAGCAGCTTAGGTGGGCTTTATGGCTACACCTTC.

The V and J genes are TRBV30 and TRBJ1-1; TRBD1 might be the D (5 bases). The ends were cut back, 2 bases at V and 5 bases at J, with 12 bases in the middle. Germline V gene data show CDR1 as GTSNPN and CDR2 as SVGIG (reference sequence). The CDR3 consists of 13 residues. CDR3 sequence: CAWSPAGWTEAFF. CDR3 nucleotide sequence: TGTGCCTGGAGTCCGGCAGGGTGGACTGAAGCTTTCTTT.

The J gene is TRBJ2-6, the V gene TRBV2; 9 nucleotides agree with TRBD1. After removal of 5 bases from V and 4 bases from J, the junction contained 3 bases not matched to a gene. The germline gives CDR1 SNHLY, CDR2 FYNNEI. The CDR3 is 15 residues long. DNA of the CDR3: TGTGCCAGCAGTTACAGGGGGCAAGGGGCCAACGTCCTGACTTTC. Protein product: CASSYRGQGANVLTF.

This chain uses TRBV7-3 with TRBJ2-2, with TRBD2 matching over 8 bases. CDR1 is SGHTA, CDR2 FQGTGA, per germline. V lost 2 bases to trimming and J lost 6 bases; unmatched junction nucleotides: 5. CDR3 length: 15 residues. In nucleotides, the CDR3 is TGTGCCAGCAGCTTATCCGGGAGGGGCGCCGGGGAGCTGTTTTTT. It codes for CASSLSGRGAGELFF. Full variable domain (missing parts from reference TRBV7-3 and TRBJ2-2): GAGVSQTPSNKVTEKGKYVELRCDPISGHTALYWYRQSLGQGPEFLIYFQGTGAADDSGLPNDRFFAVRPEGSVSTLKIQRTERGDSAVYLCASSLSGRGAGELFFGEGSRLTVL.

This clone rates as medium-sized. This chain connects TRBV6-1 to TRBJ2-3; 12 nucleotides agree with TRBD2. With V trimmed by 2 bases and J by 4 bases, 1 base remained unmatched. The V gene's germline CDR1 is MNHNS and CDR2 SASEGT. The CDR3 has 15 residues. The CDR3 spells CASSELAGGPDTQYF. The CDR3, as DNA: TGTGCCAGCAGTGAACTAGCGGGGGGGCCAGATACGCAGTATTTT.

This clone has just one count. The chain links TRBV27 to TRBJ1-1; tentatively, D is TRBD1 (6 bases). The CDR3 extends over 12 amino acids. The V gene lost 6 bases and the J gene lost 6 bases, with 11 bases spanning the gap. In germline, CDR1 is MNHEY, CDR2 SMNVEV (reference sequence). CDR3 coding DNA: TGTGCCAGCAGCGGACAGTCGTCTGAAGCTTTCTTT. Protein sequence: CASSGQSSEAFF.

This clone was recorded once. The chain employs TRBV6-5 and TRBJ2-7; D not resolved. Looked up from germline, CDR1 is MNHEY and CDR2 is SVGAGI. CDR3 length equals 13 residues. Trimming removed 8 bases at V and 2 bases at J, with 13 bases between. CDR3 in amino acids: CASSVALTYEQYF. Here the CDR3 DNA reads TGTGCCAGCTCAGTTGCCCTTACCTACGAGCAGTACTTC.

The chain joins TRBV6-1 to TRBJ1-5; D possibly corresponds to TRBD1 (6 bases). Germline V lookup: CDR1 MNHNS, CDR2 SASEGT. The CDR3 runs 14 residues. V was pared by 2 bases and J by 5 bases, with 10 bases between. In nucleotides, the CDR3 is TGTGCCAGCAGTGAACAGGGGAGCCATCAGCCCCAGCATTTT. It encodes CASSEQGSHQPQHF.

The chain has TRBV19 and TRBJ2-7, with D perhaps TRBD2 (5 bases). Germline V CDR1 and CDR2: LNHDA, SQIVND (reference sequence). This CDR3 is built from 16 residues. The V and J ends lost 3 bases and 0 bases respectively, with 15 bases between them. CDR3 region: CASSIFHSESSYEQYF. The CDR3 DNA follows: TGTGCCAGTAGTATTTTTCATAGCGAGAGCTCCTACGAGCAGTACTTC.

The chain couples TRBV25-1 to TRBJ2-7, with TRBD1 matching over 7 bases. Per the germline V gene, CDR1 is MGHDK and CDR2 is SYGVNS. This CDR3 spans 11 amino acids. V gave up 4 bases and J gave up 11 bases; unmatched junction bases: 5. CDR3 in amino acids: CASSVTGTKYF. Written as DNA, the CDR3 is TGTGCCAGCAGTGTGACAGGGACCAAGTACTTC.

The chain joins TRBV28 to TRBJ2-2, with 8 bases aligning to TRBD1. The germline CDR1 and CDR2 sequences are MDHEN and SYDVKM. The CDR3 is 14 residues long. V lost 8 bases, J lost 1 base, and 3 bases stayed unmatched. The CDR3 DNA follows: TGTGCCAGCTCAGGGGGCGTGAACACCGGGGAGCTGTTTTTT. Its translation: CASSGGVNTGELFF.

This CDR3 reads CATSRGTGASETQYF. The CDR3 bases are TGTGCCACCAGCAGGGGTACAGGGGCGAGCGAGACCCAGTACTTC. V is TRBV15 and J is TRBJ2-5; 7 bases match TRBD1. Germline CDR1 LNHNV, CDR2 YYDKDF (reference sequence). V gave up 3 bases and J gave up 5 bases; unmatched junction bases: 9. The CDR3 extends over 15 amino acids.

This clone was seen once. The chain links TRBV28 to TRBJ2-7; D ambiguous. Germline CDR1 MDHEN, CDR2 SYDVKM. The CDR3 runs to 15 residues. Trimming took off 7 bases at V and 2 bases at J, with 18 bases between the two ends. This chain's CDR3 is CASIMYRNQTYEQYF. The CDR3 region has the DNA TGTGCCAGCATTATGTACAGAAACCAAACCTACGAGCAGTACTTC.

The chain uses TRBV4-1 and TRBJ1-1, with 11 bases aligning to TRBD1. V trimming: 5 bases; J trimming: 6 bases; junction bases outside the gene matches: 5. Germline V CDR1 and CDR2: MGHRA, YSYEKL. CDR3 length: 14 residues. The CDR3 nucleotides read TGCGCCAGCAGCTTAGGGACAGGGGGTGCTGAAGCTTTCTTT. Translation: CASSLGTGGAEAFF.